The present T cell receptor (beta chain) was sequenced within a study of cytomegalovirus exposure and HLA in healthy donors. PCR primers comprised 60 Vbeta and 13 Jbeta primers. Using immunoSEQ multiplex PCR, the repertoire was profiled, and TCRdb retains in-frame clones only, with some absent. The sample lists roughly 100,000 clones, 70% to 80% seen once, with approximately 1.2% in the top ten. Trimming stripped 5 bases from V and 7 bases from J, with 17 bases between. There are 14 residues in the CDR3. CDR1 and CDR2 (germline): MDHEN, SYDVKM. This chain joins TRBV28 and TRBJ1-2; maybe TRBD1 (6 bases). The receptor was derived from a man aged 35-49 years in good health and CMV-seronegative. Sequencing was done on a sample of PBMCs. In DNA form, the CDR3 reads TGTGCCAGCAGTCCCCCGGCGGGGGGCTTTGGCTACACCTTC. This sequence encodes CASSPPAGGFGYTF.